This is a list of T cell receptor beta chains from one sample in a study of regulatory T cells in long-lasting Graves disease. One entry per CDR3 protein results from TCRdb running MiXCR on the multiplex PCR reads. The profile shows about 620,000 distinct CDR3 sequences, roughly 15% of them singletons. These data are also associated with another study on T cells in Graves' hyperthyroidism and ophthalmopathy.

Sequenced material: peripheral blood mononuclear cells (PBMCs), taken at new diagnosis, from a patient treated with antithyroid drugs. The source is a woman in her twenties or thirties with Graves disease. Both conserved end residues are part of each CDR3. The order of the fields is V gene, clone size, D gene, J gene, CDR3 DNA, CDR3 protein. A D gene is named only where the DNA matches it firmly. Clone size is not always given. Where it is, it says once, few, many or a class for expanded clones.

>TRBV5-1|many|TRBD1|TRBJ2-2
TGCGCCAGCAGCTTGCACAGGGGCGGCACCGGGGAGCTGTTTTTT
CASSLHRGGTGELFF
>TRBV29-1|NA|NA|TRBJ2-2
TGCAGCGTTGAAGATAGGGTTAGCGGGGAGCTGTTTTTT
CSVEDRVSGELFF
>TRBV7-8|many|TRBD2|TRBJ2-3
TGTGCCAGCAGCTTAAACGCGGGAGCGCGAGAAGATACGCAGTATTTT
CASSLNAGAREDTQYF
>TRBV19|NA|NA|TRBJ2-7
TGTGCCAGTAGTATGGTCGCCAGCTACGAGCAGTACTTC
CASSMVASYEQYF
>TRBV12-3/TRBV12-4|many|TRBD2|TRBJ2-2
TGTGCCAGCAGTCCCCCTAAGGCGGGAGGGCCCCACGGGGAGCTGTTTTTT
CASSPPKAGGPHGELFF
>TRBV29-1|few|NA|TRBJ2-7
TGCAGCGTTGTGCGGGAGCAGTACTTC
CSVVREQYF
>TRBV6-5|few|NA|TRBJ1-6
TGTGCCAGCAGTTACTTGTTAAGTGGTTTTCCCCTCCACTTT
CASSYLLSGFPLHF
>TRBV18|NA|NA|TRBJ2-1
TGTGCCAGCTCACCAACTACCTCCAGTGAGCAGTTCTTC
CASSPTTSSEQFF
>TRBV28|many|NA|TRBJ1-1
TGTGCCAGCAGCTGGGGTAGCGCAACGAACACTGAAGCTTTCTTT
CASSWGSATNTEAFF
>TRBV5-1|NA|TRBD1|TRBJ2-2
TGCGCCAGCAGCTTGGCCCAGACAGGGGGCTTCGGCGGGGAGCTGTTTTTT
CASSLAQTGGFGGELFF
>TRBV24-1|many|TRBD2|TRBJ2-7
TGTGCCACCGATTCACTAGCGGACCCCTACGAGCAGTACTTC
CATDSLADPYEQYF
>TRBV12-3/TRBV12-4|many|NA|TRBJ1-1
TGTGCCAGCAGGGAAACGAACACTGAAGCTTTCTTT
CASRETNTEAFF
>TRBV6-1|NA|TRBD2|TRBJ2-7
TGTGCCAGCAGGGGTAGCGGGAGGAGCCGCTACGAGCAGTACTTC
CASRGSGRSRYEQYF
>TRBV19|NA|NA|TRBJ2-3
TGTGCCAGTACTATCTCCAGTGGTCCAGATACGCAGTATTTT
CASTISSGPDTQYF
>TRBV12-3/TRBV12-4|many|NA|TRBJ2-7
TGTGCCAGTGGGTTTATGAAGCAGTACTTC
CASGFMKQYF
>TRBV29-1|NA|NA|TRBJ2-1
TGCAGCGCCCGGGCCATAACGAACAATGAGCAGTTCTTC
CSARAITNNEQFF
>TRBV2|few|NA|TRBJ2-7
TGTGCCAGCAGCGAAACTCCCGGGTCCTGGGGGTACTTC
CASSETPGSWGYF
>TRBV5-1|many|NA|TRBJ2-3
TGTGCCAGCAGCCTCACAGATACGCAGTATTTT
CASSLTDTQYF
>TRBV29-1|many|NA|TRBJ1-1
TGCAGCGCGCACCGTTCCGAACCTTTTGGGGGCACTGAAGCTTTCTTT
CSAHRSEPFGGTEAFF
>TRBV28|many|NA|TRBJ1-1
TGTGCCAGCAGTTTAGGTTGGCAGGGTGGTGCTTTCTTT
CASSLGWQGGAFF
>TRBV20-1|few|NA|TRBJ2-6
TGCAGTGCTTCCCTCGGGGCAACTGGGGCCAACGTCCTGACTTTC
CSASLGATGANVLTF
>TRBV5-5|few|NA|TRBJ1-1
TGTGCCAGCAGCTTGGCCAAATCGGGCGGCAGGTTGACGTCTCAAGCTTTCTTT
CASSLAKSGGRLTSQAFF
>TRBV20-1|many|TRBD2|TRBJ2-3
TGCAGTGCTAGAGTTAGCGGGAGGGCCTTTACAGATACGCAGTATTTT
CSARVSGRAFTDTQYF
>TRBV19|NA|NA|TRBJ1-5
TGTGCCAGTAGTATAAGGGAAGCGAAATATAGCAATCAGCCCCAGCATTTT
CASSIREAKYSNQPQHF
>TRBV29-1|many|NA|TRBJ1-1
TGCAGCTTCAGTGATCGGGACACTGAAGCTTTCTTT
CSFSDRDTEAFF
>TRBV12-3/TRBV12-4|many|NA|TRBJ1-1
TGTGCCAGCACAATATTAATTGGCACTGAAGCTTTCTTT
CASTILIGTEAFF
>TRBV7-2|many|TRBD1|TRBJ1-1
TGTGCCAGCGGTGACAGGGTGAACACTGAAGCTTTCTTT
CASGDRVNTEAFF
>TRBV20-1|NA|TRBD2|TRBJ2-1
TGCAGTGCTAGAGATTCAGCGGGAGGACTCGGTGAGCAGTTCTTC
CSARDSAGGLGEQFF
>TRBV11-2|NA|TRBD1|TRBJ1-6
TGTGCCAGCAGCCCTACAGGGGGCCTCGGCTCACCCCTCCACTTT
CASSPTGGLGSPLHF
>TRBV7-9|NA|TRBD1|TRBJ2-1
TGTGCCAGCAGCCGACAGGGTTTCTACAATGAGCAGTTCTTC
CASSRQGFYNEQFF
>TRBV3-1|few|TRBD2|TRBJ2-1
TGTGCCAGCAGCCAAGATACCAGCCGGCTAGCGGGACACAATGAGCAGTTCTTC
CASSQDTSRLAGHNEQFF
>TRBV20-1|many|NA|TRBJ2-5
TGCAGTGCTCTGACGGAGGTGGGGACCCAGTACTTC
CSALTEVGTQYF